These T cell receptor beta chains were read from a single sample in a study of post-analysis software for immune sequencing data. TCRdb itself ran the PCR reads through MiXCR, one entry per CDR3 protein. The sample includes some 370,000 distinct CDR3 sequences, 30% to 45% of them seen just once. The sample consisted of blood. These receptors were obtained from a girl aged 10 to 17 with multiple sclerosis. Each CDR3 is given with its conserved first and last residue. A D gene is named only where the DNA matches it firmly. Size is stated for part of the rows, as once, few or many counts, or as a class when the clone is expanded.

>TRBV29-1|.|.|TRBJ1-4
CSVEDLRGAVTNEKLFF
TGCAGCGTTGAAGATCTGAGGGGGGCAGTCACTAATGAAAAACTGTTTTTT
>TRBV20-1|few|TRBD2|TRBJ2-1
CSGLAGGYNEQFF
TGCAGTGGGCTAGCGGGGGGGTACAATGAGCAGTTCTTC
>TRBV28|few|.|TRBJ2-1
CASSNPGALWQFF
TGTGCCAGCAGTAACCCAGGGGCACTGTGGCAGTTCTTC
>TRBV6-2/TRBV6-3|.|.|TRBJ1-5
CASSYGLYSNQPQHF
TGTGCCAGCAGTTACGGGCTATACAGCAATCAGCCCCAGCATTTT
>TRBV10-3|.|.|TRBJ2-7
CAIKRQDGEQYF
TGTGCCATCAAGCGGCAGGACGGCGAGCAGTACTTC
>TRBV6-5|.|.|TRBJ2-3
CASRRWQGSTDTQYF
TGTGCCAGCCGTCGGTGGCAGGGCTCGACAGATACGCAGTATTTT
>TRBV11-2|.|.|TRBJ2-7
CASSPGSGTQYEQYF
TGTGCCAGCAGCCCGGGCTCAGGGACCCAATACGAGCAGTACTTC
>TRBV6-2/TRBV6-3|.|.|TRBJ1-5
CASSYRTAANQPQHF
TGTGCCAGCAGTTACAGGACAGCTGCTAATCAGCCCCAGCATTTT
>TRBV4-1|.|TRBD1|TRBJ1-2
CASSQEGTGRDYGYTF
TGCGCCAGCAGCCAAGAGGGGACAGGGAGGGACTATGGCTACACCTTC
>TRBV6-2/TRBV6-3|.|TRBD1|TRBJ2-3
CASSYPGQGAADTQYF
TGTGCCAGCAGTTACCCGGGACAGGGGGCGGCAGATACGCAGTATTTT
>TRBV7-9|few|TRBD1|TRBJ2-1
CASSRRDRGLYNEQFF
TGTGCCAGCAGCCGGAGGGACAGGGGCCTCTACAATGAGCAGTTCTTC
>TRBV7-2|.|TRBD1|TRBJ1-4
CASSLFIRQGDEKLFF
TGTGCCAGCAGCTTATTTATCCGACAGGGCGACGAAAAACTGTTTTTT
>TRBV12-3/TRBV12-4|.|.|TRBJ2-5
CASGPEGTQYF
TGTGCCAGCGGCCCCGAGGGGACCCAGTACTTC
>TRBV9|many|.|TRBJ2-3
CASSEGPGGTDTQYF
TGTGCCAGCAGCGAGGGCCCCGGGGGCACAGATACGCAGTATTTT
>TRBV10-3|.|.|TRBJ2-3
CAIKGGTGADTQYF
TGTGCCATCAAAGGGGGAACCGGGGCAGATACGCAGTATTTT
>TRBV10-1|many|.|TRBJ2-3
CASSEGKESPSTDTQYF
TGCGCCAGCAGTGAGGGCAAGGAAAGTCCTAGCACAGATACGCAGTATTTT
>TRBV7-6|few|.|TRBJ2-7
CASSATGSFTYEQYF
TGTGCCAGCAGCGCCACAGGGTCTTTCACCTACGAGCAGTACTTC
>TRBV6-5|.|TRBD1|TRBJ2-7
CASSPGQGIHYEQYF
TGTGCCAGCAGTCCGGGACAGGGGATTCACTACGAGCAGTACTTC
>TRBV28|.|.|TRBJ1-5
CASSLLGEGGGQPQHF
TGTGCCAGCAGCCTACTGGGCGAGGGGGGAGGACAGCCCCAGCATTTT
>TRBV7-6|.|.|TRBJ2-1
CASSLPRKYDEQFF
TGTGCCAGCAGCTTACCTAGAAAATACGATGAGCAGTTCTTC
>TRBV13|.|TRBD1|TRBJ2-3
CASSSGQGRNTQYF
TGTGCCAGCAGCTCCGGACAGGGGCGGAATACGCAGTATTTT
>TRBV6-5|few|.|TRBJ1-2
CASSYNGGQGYTF
TGTGCCAGCAGTTACAACGGGGGCCAGGGCTACACCTTC
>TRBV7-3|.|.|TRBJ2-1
CASSRNHRYNEQFF
TGTGCCAGCAGCAGAAACCACAGGTACAATGAGCAGTTCTTC
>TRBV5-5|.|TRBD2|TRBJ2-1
CASSQPAGASYNEQFF
TGTGCCAGCAGCCAACCAGCGGGGGCCTCCTACAATGAGCAGTTCTTC
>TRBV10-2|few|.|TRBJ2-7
CASRRGRTAYEQYF
TGCGCCAGTCGAAGAGGCCGGACAGCCTACGAGCAGTACTTC
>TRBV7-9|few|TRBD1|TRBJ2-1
CASSKYGTGLLEQFF
TGTGCCAGCAGCAAGTACGGGACAGGTTTGTTGGAGCAGTTCTTC
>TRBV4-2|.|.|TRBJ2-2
CASSQDREQGANTGELFF
TGTGCCAGCAGCCAAGATAGAGAGCAGGGAGCGAACACCGGGGAGCTGTTTTTT
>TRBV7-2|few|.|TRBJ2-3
CASQILGADTQYF
TGTGCCAGCCAAATCCTAGGCGCAGATACGCAGTATTTT
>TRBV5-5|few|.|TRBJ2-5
CASSPVGPAQETQYF
TGTGCCAGCTCCCCGGTTGGCCCTGCTCAAGAGACCCAGTACTTC
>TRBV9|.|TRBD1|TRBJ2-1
CASSASVGTGNEQFF
TGTGCCAGCAGCGCCTCCGTCGGGACAGGCAATGAGCAGTTCTTC
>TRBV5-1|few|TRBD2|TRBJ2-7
CASSTSPSGGSYEQYF
TGCGCCAGCAGCACATCACCTAGCGGGGGCTCCTACGAGCAGTACTTC
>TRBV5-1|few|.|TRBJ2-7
CASSLAGTRYEQYF
TGCGCCAGCAGCTTGGCGGGAACCCGCTACGAGCAGTACTTC
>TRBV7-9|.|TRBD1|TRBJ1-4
CASSLTGTNEKRFF
TGTGCCAGCAGCTTGACAGGGACTAATGAAAAACGGTTTTTT
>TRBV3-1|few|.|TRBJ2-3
CASSQSIRSTDTQYF
TGTGCCAGCAGCCAATCTATTCGGAGCACAGATACGCAGTATTTT
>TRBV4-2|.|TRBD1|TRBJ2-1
CASSQDQGVDEQFF
TGTGCCAGCAGCCAAGATCAGGGGGTGGATGAGCAGTTCTTC
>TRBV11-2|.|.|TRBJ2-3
CASSIDGTPSTDTQYF
TGTGCCAGCAGCATAGACGGGACACCTAGCACAGATACGCAGTATTTT
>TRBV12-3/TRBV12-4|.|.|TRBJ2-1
CASSSSVVVYNEQFF
TGTGCCAGCAGTTCTAGCGTGGTTGTCTACAATGAGCAGTTCTTC
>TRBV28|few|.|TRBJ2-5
CASSLGEGTREETQYF
TGTGCCAGCAGTTTAGGTGAAGGTACAAGGGAAGAGACCCAGTACTTC
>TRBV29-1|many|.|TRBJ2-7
CSVVRGSLREQYF
TGCAGCGTTGTTCGGGGGAGCTTACGGGAGCAGTACTTC
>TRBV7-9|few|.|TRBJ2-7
CASSPDSLLYEQYF
TGTGCCAGCAGCCCGGACAGCCTCCTCTACGAGCAGTACTTC
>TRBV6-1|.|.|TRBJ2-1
CASSEAGLHEQFF
TGTGCCAGCAGTGAAGCCGGGCTTCATGAGCAGTTCTTC
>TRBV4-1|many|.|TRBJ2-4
CASSPATKNIQYF
TGCGCCAGCAGCCCCGCGACTAAAAACATTCAGTACTTC
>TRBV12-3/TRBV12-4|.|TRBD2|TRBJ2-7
CASSFYVASGGIYEQYF
TGTGCCAGCAGTTTTTATGTCGCTAGCGGGGGGATCTACGAGCAGTACTTC
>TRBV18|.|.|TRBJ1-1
CASSPAHQGVFYTEAFF
TGTGCCAGCTCACCCGCTCATCAGGGAGTTTTCTACACTGAAGCTTTCTTT
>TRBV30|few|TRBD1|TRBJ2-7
CARDRAGEQYF
TGTGCCCGGGACAGGGCTGGCGAGCAGTACTTC